The clone carrying this TCR beta chain has just a few counts. The target antigen is unknown. V lost 0 bases to trimming and J lost 3 bases, with 6 bases between them. In germline, CDR1 is MNHEY, CDR2 SVGAGI. CDR3 length equals 14 residues. TCRdb redid the calling of the RT-PCR reads with MiXCR, one entry per CDR3 protein. The sample holds about 620,000 distinct CDR3 sequences, roughly 10% seen once. The data were taken from a study of response to subunit inactivated influenza vaccine. Points from the study as a whole: Each seasonal influenza vaccination recruits few new T cells, the authors suggested.

The receptor was derived from a man in his forties or fifties who received an inactivated influenza vaccine. This chain connects TRBV6-5 to TRBJ2-1, with D possibly TRBD2 on 5 matching bases. Material: PBMCs from blood, obtained on the day of vaccination. CDR3 region: CASSYSRDYNEQFF. CDR3 nucleotide sequence: TGTGCCAGCAGTTACTCGAGGGACTACAATGAGCAGTTCTTC.